A selection of T cell receptor beta chains follows, all from one sample in a study of OX40 agonist ivuxolimab in advanced cancers. Produced via immunoSEQ multiplex PCR; TCRdb's table is partial and in-frame only. The data contain roughly 100,000 clones, 70% to 85% of them singletons. The material sequenced was CD4+ or CD8+ T cells sorted from blood, taken in a trial of the OX40 agonist ivuxolimab. The receptors come from an adult with an advanced solid tumor such as melanoma, head and neck, liver or kidney cancer. Both conserved end residues are trimmed from each CDR3.

V	J	CDR3
TRBV7-8	TRBJ2-3	ASSFQGVIADTQY
TRBV2	TRBJ2-6	ASGGGLTGANVLT
TRBV11-3	TRBJ2-1	ASSLEGYNEQF
TRBV2	TRBJ2-5	ASRMTGTTKKETQY
TRBV7-9	TRBJ2-7	ASSSGLADFYEQY
TRBV14	TRBJ2-7	ASSQDASHIEQY
TRBV28	TRBJ2-7	ATRDPGGAYEQY
TRBV14	TRBJ2-5	ASSPPAGIGTQY
TRBV20-1	TRBJ2-1	SAWTVNEQF
TRBV4-3	TRBJ2-1	ASSQGVNNEQF
TRBV19	TRBJ1-5	ASMRSNQPQH
TRBV18	TRBJ2-5	ASSPWDSPQETQY
TRBV11-2	TRBJ1-5	ASSATGGGGQPQH
TRBV7-3	TRBJ2-1	ASSLIAGDAYNEQF
TRBV9	TRBJ2-3	ASSVTSVIFTDTQY
TRBV28	TRBJ2-7	ASSYRGGFREQY
TRBV2	TRBJ2-2	ASRLAVGGELF
TRBV4-1	TRBJ2-1	ASSQYGLAGNNEQF
TRBV6-5	TRBJ2-7	ASSYSGQGAVEQY
TRBV30	TRBJ2-1	AWSAYGGGHNEQF
TRBV30	TRBJ2-7	AWSESGTGAYEQY
TRBV25-1	TRBJ2-1	ASTGTSGRDYNEQF
TRBV4-1	TRBJ2-7	ASSLNGQGSYEQY
TRBV19	TRBJ2-3	ASSLAGGSTDTQY
TRBV28	TRBJ2-5	ASSPGYRETQY
TRBV7-2	TRBJ1-1	ASSFGRQDTEAF
TRBV5-1	TRBJ2-7	ASSSVGQVYEQY
TRBV28	TRBJ2-1	ASSFFSGSSYNEQF
TRBV14	TRBJ2-5	ASSQTSGSGETQY
TRBV4-1	TRBJ1-4	ASSQLRSEKLF
TRBV5-8	TRBJ2-7	ASSLVWGKRHEQY
TRBV7-7	TRBJ2-1	ASGFLGQTLIYNEQF
TRBV4-2	TRBJ1-1	ASSQDKSVQAF
TRBV7-2	TRBJ1-2	ASDELGAYGYT
TRBV11-2	TRBJ1-1	ASSLDSGAEAF
TRBV11-3	TRBJ2-7	ASSYTGLAVVSYEQY
TRBV19	TRBJ2-2	ASSRTGHVGTGELF
TRBV19	TRBJ2-1	ASSNIAGADHNEQF
TRBV18	TRBJ2-7	ASSPVAAGSSYEQY
TRBV11-2	TRBJ2-7	ASSLGTGRHYEQY
TRBV7-2	TRBJ1-2	ASSLDPQGGYT
TRBV19	TRBJ2-3	ASILRDWGDTQY
TRBV5-1	TRBJ2-7	ASSLAGTGSYEQY
TRBV20-1	TRBJ1-1	SVISGEAF
TRBV16	TRBJ2-4	ASRMDGGKNIQY
TRBV27	TRBJ2-3	ASSAPGTGSTDTQY
TRBV10-2	TRBJ2-2	ASQRQGAGTGELF
TRBV14	TRBJ2-1	ASSRRGLAGYNEQF
TRBV27	TRBJ1-4	ASGRNQGSREKLF
TRBV9	TRBJ2-3	ASSAEDGTGTSTDTQY
TRBV4-3	TRBJ2-2	ASSHSQATYNTGELF
TRBV5-5	TRBJ2-1	ASSLGQNEQF
TRBV18	TRBJ1-5	ASSMYSGPQH
TRBV2	TRBJ2-3	ASRDYASTDTQY
TRBV6-1	TRBJ1-3	ASTPGQRGNTIY